The entry below gives a single T cell receptor (beta chain) sequence along with its context. The data stem from a study of blood T cell repertoires in COVID-19. The CDR3 runs to 11 residues. V was pared by 1 base and J by 10 bases, with 5 bases between. The germline V gene encodes CDR1 MGHRA and CDR2 YSYEKL. Original data processing: Quantification of nucleated cells was approximated via reference gene primer amplification. Only in-frame clones appear in the TCRdb table, and some are missing; sequencing was by immunoSEQ multiplex PCR. The V and J calls and clone size are taken from that table; D and trimming were inferred from the DNA. Of around 180,000 clones in the sample, around 87% were seen once.

Sequencing was performed on peripheral blood. This chain links TRBV4-1 with TRBJ2-1; the D is unclear. The source of this sequence is a woman in her 30s with active or convalescent COVID-19. The CDR3 DNA reads as TGCGCCAGCAGCCAAGGTGGCGAGCAGTTCTTC. Residues: CASSQGGEQFF.